One and the same sample provided the 23 T cell receptor beta chains below, sequenced in a study of T cell responses to AZD1222 COVID-19 vaccine. The repertoire was sequenced with immunoSEQ multiplex PCR; TCRdb's copy has only in-frame clones and lacks some. Among about 86,000 clones listed, roughly nine tenths were seen once. Sequences were derived from peripheral blood, sampled on day 0 of AZD1222 vaccination. These receptors originate from an adult in good health.

This CDR3 reads CASSPVRGLNTEAFF. CDR3 in DNA: TGTGCCAGCAGTCCCGTACGCGGGCTGAACACTGAAGCTTTCTTT. The chain uses TRBV27 and TRBJ1-1; D not resolved. The CDR3 consists of 15 residues. The V end lost 5 bases, the J end lost 0 bases, and 13 bases lay between the germline ends. Germline CDR1 MNHEY, CDR2 SMNVEV (reference sequence).

CDR3 nucleotides: TGCAGTGTGGTGAACACTGAAGCTTTCTTT. It translates to CSVVNTEAFF. The rearrangement links TRBV20-1 to TRBJ1-1; D unclear. The V end was cut by 7 bases, the J end by 0 bases, with 3 bases between. This CDR3 has 10 residues. Germline assignment: CDR1 DFQATT and CDR2 SNEGSKA (reference sequence).

V and J are TRBV9 and TRBJ2-7, with D perhaps matching TRBD2 (5 bases). The CDR3 is made up of 14 amino acids. Germline loops: CDR1 SGDLS, CDR2 YYNGEE. V was cut by 0 bases and J by 3 bases, with 10 bases left in between. Written as DNA, the CDR3 is TGTGCCAGCAGCGTAGATGAGGGAATCTACGAGCAGTACTTC. Translation gives CASSVDEGIYEQYF.

V and J are TRBV19 and TRBJ2-1, with 9 bases that match TRBD2. Per germline, CDR1 LNHDA and CDR2 SQIVND (reference sequence). The CDR3 has 14 amino acids. V was clipped by 9 bases and J by 1 base; unmatched bases: 4. The CDR3 coding sequence is TGTGCCAGCGGAGCGGGAGGTTCCTACAATGAGCAGTTCTTC. It specifies CASGAGGSYNEQFF.

The chain couples TRBV5-8 to TRBJ1-5; 7 bases agree with TRBD1. The germline V gene has CDR1 SGHTS and CDR2 YDEGEE. The CDR3 length is 16 residues. Germline trimming cut 0 bases from V and 5 bases from J; bases unmatched to any gene: 8. The CDR3 sequence: CASSLGWQGVDQPQHF. CDR3 coding DNA: TGTGCCAGCAGCTTGGGATGGCAGGGGGTTGATCAGCCCCAGCATTTT.

The CDR3 region has the DNA TGTGCCAGCAGCTTAGGACATAGGACAGGGGCGGGTACGCAGTATTTT. This codes for CASSLGHRTGAGTQYF. The chain carries TRBV7-9 and TRBJ2-3, with 9 bases matching TRBD1. Trimming removed 1 base from V and 8 bases from J; junction bases left unmatched: 10. Germline lookup yields CDR1 SEHNR and CDR2 FQNEAQ (reference sequence). This CDR3 contains 16 residues.

This chain uses TRBV7-8 with TRBJ1-3; no clear D. Trimming removed 1 base at V and 1 base at J, with 11 bases between. Germline V CDR1 and CDR2: SGHVS, FQNEAQ. This CDR3 contains 16 residues. This CDR3 is CASSLGALTSGNTIYF. CDR3 sequence (DNA): TGTGCCAGCAGCTTAGGCGCACTCACATCTGGAAACACCATATATTTT.

In nucleotides, the CDR3 is TGTGCCACCAGCGACCGGGACAGGGATTCTTCAGCCAAAAACATTCAGTACTTC. It encodes CATSDRDRDSSAKNIQYF. The gene calls are TRBV15 and TRBJ2-4, with TRBD1 matching 9 bases. CDR3 size: 18 residues. CDR1 and CDR2 from the germline V gene are LNHNV and YYDKDF (reference sequence). The V segment lost 5 bases and the J segment 0 bases; nucleotides outside the gene matches: 11.

The rearrangement uses TRBV7-9 and TRBJ1-2; D remains unclear. Germline V gives CDR1 SEHNR, CDR2 FQNEAQ (reference sequence). This CDR3 comprises 16 residues. V was pared by 0 bases and J by 1 base, with 12 bases between. The CDR3 sequence is CASSLAQVRFNYGYTF. The CDR3 bases are TGTGCCAGCAGCTTAGCGCAGGTCAGATTTAACTATGGCTACACCTTC.

This chain links TRBV11-2 with TRBJ2-4, with TRBD2 matching 7 bases. The CDR3 runs 15 residues. Germline V gene data show CDR1 as SGHAT and CDR2 as FQNNGV. Unmatched junction bases numbered 2, after V lost 3 bases and J lost 0 bases. The CDR3 protein is CASSFGGIAKNIQYF. As DNA, the CDR3 is TGTGCCAGCAGCTTCGGGGGGATAGCCAAAAACATTCAGTACTTC.

This sequence joins TRBV7-2 and TRBJ1-2, with D maybe TRBD1 (6 bases). Germline values: CDR1 SGHTA, CDR2 FQGNSA. CDR3 length: 15 residues. V was pared by 5 bases and J by 2 bases, with 15 bases between. The CDR3 is CASSKRQATNYGYTF. The CDR3 coding sequence is TGTGCCAGCAGCAAACGACAGGCTACAAACTATGGCTACACCTTC.

The rearrangement links TRBV19 to TRBJ1-3, with a weak D call TRBD1 (5 bases). V shed 9 bases and J shed 2 bases, with 17 bases lying between them. The CDR3 spans 15 residues. Germline V gene sequence: CDR1 LNHDA, CDR2 SQIVND (reference sequence). The CDR3 region has the DNA TGTGCCAGCAAGAACTCAGGGTGGCCTGGAAACACCATATATTTT. It yields the protein CASKNSGWPGNTIYF.

This clone was detected only a few times. This chain links TRBV7-9 with TRBJ1-5; 7 positions match TRBD1. V trimming: 1 base; J trimming: 0 bases; junction bases outside the gene matches: 6. Per the germline V gene, CDR1 is SEHNR and CDR2 is FQNEAQ (reference sequence). This CDR3 is built from 17 residues. CDR3 bases: TGTGCCAGCAGCTTAGGTGTAGGGGGCGTTAGCAATCAGCCCCAGCATTTT. Translated: CASSLGVGGVSNQPQHF.

The genes are TRBV24-1 and TRBJ1-6; TRBD1 might be the D (6 bases). Trimming left V 10 bases short and J 11 bases short, with 29 bases between. The CDR3 is 17 residues long. Germline V gene data show CDR1 as KGHDR and CDR2 as SFDVKD. The CDR3: CATTNPTSGHLFTPLHF. Here the CDR3 DNA reads TGTGCCACTACCAATCCAACTTCGGGACACTTATTTACACCCCTCCACTTT.

The V gene is TRBV18, the J gene TRBJ1-1, with D possibly matching TRBD1 (5 bases). The ends were cut back, 0 bases at V and 5 bases at J, with 16 bases in the middle. Per germline, CDR1 KGHSH and CDR2 LQKENI. The CDR3 totals 16 residues. The CDR3 region has the DNA TGTGCCAGCTCACCACCGGCAGGGTGGGGACGGACTGAAGCTTTCTTT. This encodes CASSPPAGWGRTEAFF.

This chain uses TRBV25-1 with TRBJ1-4; perhaps TRBD1 as D (6 bases). CDR1 is MGHDK and CDR2 is SYGVNS in the germline V gene. The CDR3 length is 13 residues. Trimming removed 7 bases at V and 5 bases at J, with 11 bases between. The CDR3 is CASTGVVNEKLFF. CDR3 in DNA: TGTGCCAGCACAGGGGTAGTGAATGAAAAACTGTTTTTT. The entire variable domain, with the rest obtained from reference TRBV25-1 and TRBJ1-4, is as follows: EADIYQTPRYLVIGTGKKITLECSQTMGHDKMYWYQQDPGMELHLIHYSYGVNSTEKGDLSSESTVSRIRTEHFPLTLESARPSHTSQYLCASTGVVNEKLFFGSGTQLSVL.

This chain connects TRBV28 to TRBJ1-1; D call uncertain. Germline-derived CDR1 and CDR2 are MDHEN and SYDVKM. The CDR3 has 12 amino acids. V dropped 2 bases and J dropped 4 bases, with 5 bases sitting between them. The DNA of the CDR3 is TGTGCCAGCAGTTTAAGGATCACTGAAGCTTTCTTT. It specifies CASSLRITEAFF.

The chain has TRBV29-1 and TRBJ1-1, with D hard to call. V was pared by 6 bases and J by 7 bases, with 12 bases between. The germline V gene has CDR1 SQVTM and CDR2 ANQGSEA. The CDR3 consists of 11 residues. Here the CDR3 reads CSVAEAGEAFF. CDR3 coding DNA: TGCAGCGTCGCCGAGGCAGGTGAAGCTTTCTTT.

This chain connects TRBV3-1 (or the pseudogene TRBV3-2) to TRBJ1-2; a possible D gene is TRBD1 (5 bases). Germline V gene sequence: CDR1 LGHDT, CDR2 YNNKEL (reference sequence). This CDR3 has 17 amino acids. V was pared by 1 base and J by 4 bases, with 19 bases between. The CDR3 nucleotides are TGTGCCAGCAGCCAAGTAACAGAGACCTTTGGGGGCTATGGCTACACCTTC. It translates to CASSQVTETFGGYGYTF.

The chain has TRBV3-1 (or the pseudogene TRBV3-2) and TRBJ2-5; the D call may be TRBD1 or TRBD2 (6 bases each). The germline V and J ends were trimmed by 3 bases and 5 bases, with 10 bases remaining between them. The CDR3 runs 13 residues. Germline V gene sequence: CDR1 LGHDT, CDR2 YNNKEL (reference sequence). The CDR3 bases are TGTGCCAGCAGCCATGGGGGGCCTGAGACCCAGTACTTC. Protein sequence: CASSHGGPETQYF.

The chain carries TRBV4-2 and TRBJ2-1, with D perhaps matching TRBD2 (7 bases). CDR1 is LGHNA, CDR2 YNFKEQ, per germline. CDR3 length: 17 residues. Trimming took 0 bases from V and 7 from J, leaving 19 bases between them. CDR3 nucleotides: TGTGCCAGCAGCCAAGAAGGGGGGGTCGGCGGAGGGAATGAGCAGTTCTTC. Translation gives CASSQEGGVGGGNEQFF.

This clone came up a few times. The V call is TRBV18, the J call TRBJ1-2, with D possibly TRBD1 on 6 matching bases. Germline V lookup: CDR1 KGHSH, CDR2 LQKENI. With 3 bases removed from V and 2 bases from J, the gap between germline ends came to 19 bases. This CDR3 region has 17 residues. CDR3 sequence (DNA): TGTGCCAGCTCACCTGCGCGGGCCGGACAGTTCAACTATGGCTACACCTTC. Residues: CASSPARAGQFNYGYTF.

The CDR3 region has the DNA TGTGCCAGCAGCCAGTTAAGGGACAGGATCTACAATGAGCAGTTCTTC. It codes for CASSQLRDRIYNEQFF. This rearrangement joins TRBV11-2 to TRBJ2-1, with 8 bases aligning to TRBD1. V lost 5 bases, J lost 3 bases, and 9 bases stayed unmatched. Per germline, CDR1 SGHAT and CDR2 FQNNGV. This CDR3 spans 16 amino acids.